The 31 T cell receptor beta chains below were found in one sample sequenced in a study of T cells in Graves' hyperthyroidism and ophthalmopathy. RNA transcripts gave rise to amplified TCR beta CDR3 regions. RT-PCR in the first round (using the HTBI primer set) targeted the TCR CDR3. TCRdb itself ran the multiplex PCR reads through MiXCR, one entry per CDR3 protein. Found here are around 380,000 distinct CDR3 sequences, 13% of them singletons; the top ten hold less than 25%. The sequencing input was blood. These receptors originate from a man aged 25-45 years with Graves' hyperthyroidism that later progressed to Graves' ophthalmopathy.

J is TRBJ1-6 and V is TRBV5-5; no clear D. Germline CDR1 SGHKS, CDR2 YYEKEE (reference sequence). V was shortened by 3 bases and J by 4 bases, with 11 bases between the two germline ends. The length of the CDR3 is 15 residues. The CDR3 nucleotides are TGTGCCAGCAGCTGTCTTACAGTTTATAATTCACCCCTCCACTTT. Its translation: CASSCLTVYNSPLHF.

The chain is built from TRBV3-1 and TRBJ2-2, with 8 positions matching TRBD2. Trimming took 0 bases from V and 4 from J; bases not matched to a gene: 4. Germline V gene sequence: CDR1 LGHDT, CDR2 YNNKEL (reference sequence). The CDR3 length is 16 residues. The CDR3 DNA is TGTGCCAGCAGCCAAGATCCGGGGGGGCGCACCGGGGAGCTGTTTTTT. It specifies CASSQDPGGRTGELFF.

In this sample, this clonotype turned up many times. CDR3 DNA: TGTGCCAGCAGTTACTCGGGAGGGAACACTGAAGCTTTCTTT. Translation: CASSYSGGNTEAFF. The chain uses TRBV6-2 or TRBV6-3 and TRBJ1-1; D not resolved. The CDR3 has 14 residues. CDR1 is MNHEY and CDR2 is SVGEGT in the germline V gene. Trimming left V 0 bases short and J 1 base short, with 6 bases between.

This clonotype was seen at least ten times. The chain combines TRBV28 with TRBJ2-5, with D possibly being TRBD1 or TRBD2 (5 bases each). CDR1 is MDHEN and CDR2 is SYDVKM in the germline V gene. Trimming cost V 7 bases and J 3 bases, with 18 bases left between them. This CDR3 comprises 15 residues. CDR3 amino acids: CASILQGAEKETQYF. The CDR3 region has the DNA TGTGCCAGCATTCTTCAGGGAGCGGAAAAAGAGACCCAGTACTTC.

This clonotype was counted between two and nine times. The chain has TRBV5-1 and TRBJ2-3; D not certain. The CDR3 is 17 residues long. Germline lookup yields CDR1 SGHRS and CDR2 YFSETQ. V shed 0 bases and J shed 1 base, with 15 bases lying between them. The CDR3 DNA is TGCGCCAGCAGCTTGGGTCCTGCCCTCCGACGCACAGATACGCAGTATTTT. This gives the protein CASSLGPALRRTDTQYF.

This clonotype has just one count. V gene TRBV7-9 combines with J gene TRBJ2-3, with D perhaps TRBD2 (6 bases). With 5 bases removed from V and 3 bases from J, the gap between germline ends came to 18 bases. The CDR3 covers 16 residues. Germline CDR1 SEHNR, CDR2 FQNEAQ (reference sequence). This chain's CDR3 is CASSPWRAIGTDTQYF. CDR3 nucleotide sequence: TGTGCCAGCAGCCCCTGGAGGGCGATAGGGACAGATACGCAGTATTTT.

This clonotype appeared a few times. The chain couples TRBV27 to TRBJ2-3; D not resolved. The CDR3 covers 17 residues. Germline lookup yields CDR1 MNHEY and CDR2 SMNVEV (reference sequence). The V end was cut by 2 bases, the J end by 3 bases, with 18 bases between. The CDR3: CASSLHRVDLFTDTQYF. CDR3 coding DNA: TGTGCCAGCAGTTTACATCGAGTGGACCTTTTTACAGATACGCAGTATTTT.

This clonotype has only a few counts. The chain has TRBV24-1 and TRBJ2-1; 8 bases match TRBD2. Germline V gives CDR1 KGHDR, CDR2 SFDVKD. The CDR3 is 15 amino acids. J lost 8 bases, V lost 4 bases, and 9 bases had no gene match. Here the CDR3 DNA reads TGTGCCACCAGTGACACACGGGGGGGCCTCGATGAGCAGTTCTTC. Encoded protein: CATSDTRGGLDEQFF.

This clonotype has more than one count but fewer than ten. This chain joins TRBV3-1 and TRBJ1-6; D is undetermined. This CDR3 has 14 amino acids. V lost 1 base to trimming and J lost 9 bases, with 10 bases between them. Germline CDR1 and CDR2: LGHDT and YNNKEL (reference sequence). The CDR3 DNA reads as TGTGCCAGCAGCCAAGCGCGGGTTTCTTCACCCCTCCACTTT. Translation: CASSQARVSSPLHF.

The chain is built from TRBV5-6 and TRBJ2-7; D may be TRBD1 (6 bases). CDR1 is SGHDT, CDR2 YYEEEE, per germline. The CDR3 sequence is 14 residues long. V was trimmed by 4 bases and J by 1 base, leaving 12 bases between them. CDR3 sequence (DNA): TGTGCCAGCAGCCCACGAGGACAGTCCTACGAGCAGTACTTC. This translates into CASSPRGQSYEQYF. The full variable domain, rest sourced from reference TRBV5-6 and TRBJ2-7, is DAGVTQSPTHLIKTRGQQVTLRCSPKSGHDTVSWYQQALGQGPQFIFQYYEEEERQRGNFPDRFSGHQFPNYSSELNVNALLLGDSALYLCASSPRGQSYEQYFGPGTRLTVT.

This clonotype was picked up a small number of times. The gene calls are TRBV27 and TRBJ2-7, with 8 bases fitting TRBD2. After removal of 5 bases from V and 2 bases from J, the junction contained 8 bases not matched to a gene. This CDR3 has 15 amino acids. CDR1 MNHEY and CDR2 SMNVEV come from the germline V gene (reference sequence). CDR3 loop: CASSEASSGPYEQYF. CDR3 DNA sequence: TGTGCCAGCAGTGAGGCGTCTAGCGGGCCCTACGAGCAGTACTTC.

This clonotype was seen many times. V and J are TRBV11-2 and TRBJ2-5; 9 bases are shared with TRBD2. The trim removed 0 bases at V and 4 bases at J, leaving 6 bases unmatched. The CDR3 contains 16 residues. The germline V gene has CDR1 SGHAT and CDR2 FQNNGV. In DNA, the CDR3 is TGTGCCAGCAGCTTAGACTCCAGCGGGGGGAGAGAGACCCAGTACTTC. It translates to CASSLDSSGGRETQYF.

At least ten counts were recorded for this clonotype. This chain connects TRBV12-3 or TRBV12-4 to TRBJ2-1; TRBD1 matches at 8 bases. The J segment lost 4 bases and the V segment lost 5 bases, leaving 7 bases of the junction unmatched. The CDR3 runs 15 residues. The CDR3 sequence is CASSPGQGGYNEQFF. The CDR3 region has the DNA TGTGCCAGCAGTCCCGGACAGGGAGGTTACAATGAGCAGTTCTTC.

This clonotype came up many times. The V and J genes are TRBV18 and TRBJ2-7; 7 bases are shared with TRBD1. Trimming cost V 6 bases and J 2 bases; bases outside gene matches: 4. Per germline, CDR1 KGHSH and CDR2 LQKENI. The CDR3 runs 13 residues. The CDR3 nucleotides read TGTGCCAGCTCGTCGACAGGGCCCTACGAGCAGTACTTC. As protein: CASSSTGPYEQYF.

This clonotype was counted many times. V usage is TRBV29-1 and J usage is TRBJ1-2; D call uncertain. V was shortened by 3 bases and J by 8 bases, with 16 bases between the two germline ends. The germline V gene encodes CDR1 SQVTM and CDR2 ANQGSEA. The CDR3 is 13 amino acids. The CDR3 DNA follows: TGCAGCGTTGATCAGAAGGTTCCTTTGGGCTACACCTTC. It yields the protein CSVDQKVPLGYTF.

This clonotype was recorded many times. The rearrangement uses TRBV15 and TRBJ1-4; D unclear. In germline, CDR1 is LNHNV, CDR2 YYDKDF (reference sequence). V lost 0 bases and J 3 bases, leaving 11 bases between the germline ends. CDR3 length equals 16 residues. In DNA, the CDR3 is TGTGCCACCAGCAGAGAGTTGTACAGTCCTAATGAAAAACTGTTTTTT. This encodes CATSRELYSPNEKLFF. Full variable domain (missing parts from reference TRBV15 and TRBJ1-4): DAMVIQNPRYQVTQFGKPVTLSCSQTLNHNVMYWYQQKSSQAPKLLFHYYDKDFNNEADTPDNFQSRRPNTSFCFLDIRSPGLGDTAMYLCATSRELYSPNEKLFFGSGTQLSVL.

This clonotype was detected only a few times. V usage is TRBV12-3 or TRBV12-4 and J usage is TRBJ1-6; the match to TRBD1 covers 8 bases. With V trimmed by 1 base and J by 9 bases, 5 bases remained unmatched. The CDR3 runs to 15 residues. Here the CDR3 reads CASSLGVQGVSPLHF. In nucleotides, the CDR3 is TGTGCCAGCAGTTTAGGAGTACAGGGGGTTTCACCCCTCCACTTT.

This clonotype was counted at least ten times. The chain has TRBV12-3 or TRBV12-4 and TRBJ2-1; no firm D call. The CDR3 loop spans 12 amino acids. Deletions cut 6 bases from V and 1 base from J, with 4 bases between. CDR3 in DNA: TGTGCCAGCAGGGCATCCTACAATGAGCAGTTCTTC. Its protein product is CASRASYNEQFF.

On this clonotype itself: A read error is possible here, since a much larger clone lies one base away. The chain recombines TRBV12-3 or TRBV12-4 with TRBJ1-6, with a possible D match to TRBD1 (5 bases). This CDR3 region has 13 residues. Trimming removed 4 bases from V and 9 bases from J, with 10 bases in between. DNA for the CDR3: TGTGCCAGCAGTTATGGGACTAGTTCACCCCTCCACTTT. Protein sequence: CASSYGTSSPLHF.

The V and J genes are TRBV19 and TRBJ2-2, with a tentative D call TRBD1 (7 bases). Trimming cost V 3 bases and J 4 bases, with 15 bases left between them. The V gene's germline CDR1 is LNHDA and CDR2 SQIVND (reference sequence). CDR3 length: 16 residues. The DNA for the CDR3 is TGTGCCAGTAGTATCACAGGGGAGGATAGCACCGGGGAGCTGTTTTTT. Amino acids: CASSITGEDSTGELFF.

This clonotype was observed at least ten times. This sequence joins TRBV20-1 and TRBJ1-1; D may be TRBD1 (6 bases). This CDR3 is built from 13 residues. In germline, CDR1 is DFQATT, CDR2 SNEGSKA (reference sequence). Trimming removed 5 bases from V and 8 bases from J, with 18 bases in between. This CDR3 reads CSARTQTGREAFF. DNA of the CDR3: TGCAGTGCTCGAACCCAGACAGGCCGGGAAGCTTTCTTT.

The V and J genes are TRBV20-1 and TRBJ1-1; D is ambiguous. Germline values: CDR1 DFQATT, CDR2 SNEGSKA (reference sequence). The CDR3 contains 14 residues. V gave up 1 base and J gave up 2 bases, with 11 bases separating them. The CDR3 coding sequence is TGCAGTGCTAGAGTTGGGGTTTTCAACACTGAAGCTTTCTTT. Protein product: CSARVGVFNTEAFF.

This chain uses TRBV13 with TRBJ2-1, with 8 bases that match TRBD1. Germline V lookup: CDR1 PRHDT, CDR2 FYEKMQ (reference sequence). This CDR3 comprises 13 residues. J was trimmed by 9 bases and V by 5 bases; bases with no gene match: 6. The DNA for the CDR3 is TGTGCCAGCAGCACTGGACAGGGAGGTGAGCAGTTCTTC. Its protein product is CASSTGQGGEQFF.

This clonotype was seen at least ten times. For the CDR3, the DNA is TGCAGTGCTAACAGGGGTCCCTACGAGCAGTACTTC. It yields the protein CSANRGPYEQYF. The rearrangement joins TRBV20-1 to TRBJ2-7, with 7 nucleotides matching TRBD1. This CDR3 contains 12 residues. V was clipped by 4 bases and J by 2 bases; unmatched bases: 2. Germline V gene lookup returns CDR1 DFQATT and CDR2 SNEGSKA (reference sequence).

This clonotype was detected only a few times. This chain links TRBV6-5 with TRBJ2-3; no reliable D call. The CDR3 has 14 residues. V was shortened by 0 bases and J by 2 bases, with 6 bases between the two germline ends. The V gene's germline CDR1 is MNHEY and CDR2 SVGAGI. Written as DNA, the CDR3 is TGTGCCAGCAGTTACTCGGGCCTCACAGATACGCAGTATTTT. Translated: CASSYSGLTDTQYF.

This clonotype was recorded many times. The V and J genes are TRBV7-6 and TRBJ2-5; 8 positions match TRBD2. CDR3 length: 13 amino acids. Unmatched junction bases numbered 3, after V lost 5 bases and J lost 4 bases. Germline assignment: CDR1 SGHVS and CDR2 FNYEAQ. The CDR3 DNA reads TGTGCCAGCAGCCCGCGGGGGGTAGAGACCCAGTACTTC. The encoded protein is CASSPRGVETQYF. The whole variable domain, remainder taken from reference TRBV7-6 and TRBJ2-5, is GAGVSQSPRYKVTKRGQDVALRCDPISGHVSLYWYRQALGQGPEFLTYFNYEAQQDKSGLPNDRFSAERPEGSISTLTIQRTEQRDSAMYRCASSPRGVETQYFGPGTRLLVL.

There are many counts of this clonotype. This chain connects TRBV12-3 or TRBV12-4 to TRBJ1-5, with D unresolved. The CDR3 has 15 amino acids. V was pared by 1 base and J by 2 bases, with 9 bases between. CDR3 DNA: TGTGCCAGCAGTTTAGTGGCGTCGGGCAATCAGCCCCAGCATTTT. Amino acid sequence: CASSLVASGNQPQHF.

This clonotype was seen many times. This chain connects TRBV28 to TRBJ1-2; a weak D match, TRBD1 (5 bases). With 5 bases removed from V and 8 bases from J, the gap between germline ends came to 9 bases. The CDR3 covers 11 residues. CDR1 and CDR2 (germline): MDHEN, SYDVKM. The CDR3 protein is CASSAGLGYTF. CDR3 DNA sequence: TGTGCCAGCAGTGCAGGGCTCGGCTACACCTTC.

In its sample, this clonotype was seen many times. The chain carries TRBV18 and TRBJ1-1, with TRBD1 identical over 7 bases. The CDR3 runs to 16 residues. The ends lost 3 bases at V and 1 base at J; junction bases unmatched: 8. Germline-derived CDR1 and CDR2 are KGHSH and LQKENI. CDR3 in DNA: TGTGCCAGCTCACCGAATGCTGGACAGGCGAACACTGAAGCTTTCTTT. Translation: CASSPNAGQANTEAFF.

The V call is TRBV28, the J call TRBJ1-6; the D gene is possibly TRBD1 (6 bases). V was cut by 2 bases and J by 7 bases, with 12 bases left in between. This CDR3 comprises 15 residues. CDR1 is MDHEN and CDR2 is SYDVKM in the germline V gene. CDR3 sequence reads: CASSLMGHMNSPLHF. CDR3 nucleotide sequence: TGTGCCAGCAGTTTAATGGGACACATGAATTCACCCCTCCACTTT.

This clonotype was found a few times. The V and J genes are TRBV5-1 and TRBJ2-7, with D perhaps assigned TRBD1 or TRBD2 (6 bases each). Germline V lookup: CDR1 SGHRS, CDR2 YFSETQ. The CDR3 is made up of 13 amino acids. The V end was cut by 1 base, the J end by 6 bases, with 11 bases between. The CDR3: CASSLPGAREQYF. The CDR3 DNA sequence: TGCGCCAGCAGCTTGCCGGGGGCGCGCGAGCAGTACTTC.